A single sample is the source of the 18 T cell receptor beta chains below, sequenced in a study of blood T cell repertoires in COVID-19. Measured with immunoSEQ multiplex PCR; TCRdb has only the in-frame clones, and not every one. The sample shows about 130,000 clones, about 86% of them seen only once. The sequenced sample consisted of peripheral blood. Receptor source: a woman between 50 and 59 years old with acute or convalescent COVID-19.

In its sample, this clone was seen many times. At one boundary the junction diverges from the germline segment, which might be a read error. V is TRBV28 and J is TRBJ1-2; 7 bases fit TRBD1. The CDR3 is made up of 16 amino acids. Per germline, CDR1 MDHEN and CDR2 SYDVKM. The CDR3 protein is CASSLLTLRDSYGYTF. In nucleotides, the CDR3 is TGTGCCAGCAGCTTATTAACATTACGGGACAGCTATGGCTACACCTTC.

The CDR3 region is CASSHGQGYEQYF. CDR3 coding DNA: TGCGCCAGCAGCCACGGTCAGGGATACGAGCAGTACTTC. This rearrangement joins TRBV4-1 to TRBJ2-7; D may be TRBD1 (5 bases). Trimming took off 3 bases at V and 4 bases at J, with 10 bases between the two ends. The germline CDR1 and CDR2 sequences are MGHRA and YSYEKL. The CDR3 runs to 13 residues.

V gene TRBV4-1 combines with J gene TRBJ2-2, with no clear D. The V end lost 3 bases, the J end lost 2 bases, and 10 bases lay between the germline ends. This CDR3 has 15 residues. Germline-derived CDR1 and CDR2 are MGHRA and YSYEKL. CDR3 amino acids: CASSQEYSNTGELFF. CDR3 nucleotides: TGCGCCAGCAGCCAGGAATACAGTAACACCGGGGAGCTGTTTTTT.

The V and J genes are TRBV5-4 and TRBJ2-2, with D perhaps TRBD1 (5 bases). The ends were cut back, 5 bases at V and 4 bases at J, with 12 bases in the middle. Germline V gene data show CDR1 as SGHNT and CDR2 as YYREEE (reference sequence). This CDR3 is 14 amino acids long. The CDR3 loop is CASSKGQSTGELFF. The CDR3 DNA reads TGTGCCAGCAGTAAGGGGCAGAGCACCGGGGAGCTGTTTTTT.

This clone was detected only once. This rearrangement joins TRBV5-4 to TRBJ2-1; D unclear. CDR3 length: 15 residues. Germline CDR1 SGHNT, CDR2 YYREEE (reference sequence). Trimming removed 0 bases from V and 0 bases from J, with 7 bases in between. The CDR3 DNA follows: TGTGCCAGCAGCTTGGGCGTGAGCTCCTACAATGAGCAGTTCTTC. This translates into CASSLGVSSYNEQFF. Full variable domain (rest looked up from reference TRBV5-4 and TRBJ2-1): ETGVTQSPTHLIKTRGQQVTLRCSSQSGHNTVSWYQQALGQGPQFIFQYYREEENGRGNFPPRFSGLQFPNYSSELNVNALELDDSALYLCASSLGVSSYNEQFFGPGTRLTVL.

The chain combines TRBV5-1 with TRBJ2-7; 12 positions match TRBD2. The CDR3 length is 16 residues. Germline values: CDR1 SGHRS, CDR2 YFSETQ. J gave up 4 bases and V 1 base, and 6 bases lay outside the gene matches. The CDR3 protein is CASSLWLAGGQYEQYF. For the CDR3, the DNA is TGCGCCAGCAGCTTGTGGCTAGCGGGGGGGCAGTACGAGCAGTACTTC.

This clone was found once. The chain joins TRBV3-1 (or the pseudogene TRBV3-2) to TRBJ1-5, with D unclear. V gave up 4 bases and J gave up 2 bases, with 9 bases separating them. From germline, CDR1 is LGHDT and CDR2 YNNKEL (reference sequence). The CDR3 contains 14 residues. The DNA of the CDR3 is TGTGCCAGCAGCCTAATGGGCGGCAATCAGCCCCAGCATTTT. Translation gives CASSLMGGNQPQHF.

The V call is TRBV4-1, the J call TRBJ2-7, with D perhaps TRBD1 (5 bases). V lost 4 bases and J lost 3, with 22 bases in between. The CDR3 covers 17 residues. Germline lookup yields CDR1 MGHRA and CDR2 YSYEKL. The CDR3: CASSLNPSLRVGYEQYF. In DNA form, the CDR3 reads TGCGCCAGCAGCCTAAACCCCTCCCTCAGGGTTGGCTACGAGCAGTACTTC.

The gene calls are TRBV6-6 and TRBJ1-6, with D perhaps TRBD1 (5 bases). The CDR3 sequence is 13 residues long. Germline CDR1 is MNHNY and CDR2 is SVGAGI (reference sequence). Trimming removed 6 bases at V and 5 bases at J, with 8 bases between. CDR3 sequence (DNA): TGTGCCAGCAGCACGACAGATAATTCACCCCTCCACTTT. Encoded protein: CASSTTDNSPLHF.

This clone was found a few times. The V call is TRBV4-1, the J call TRBJ2-2, with a weak D call TRBD1 (6 bases). Germline CDR1 MGHRA, CDR2 YSYEKL. The CDR3 length is 16 residues. Between the trimmed V and J ends, which lost 1 base and 3 bases, there was a span of 12 bases. CDR3 in amino acids: CASSQVYRDHTGELFF. The CDR3 bases are TGCGCCAGCAGCCAAGTTTACAGGGATCACACCGGGGAGCTGTTTTTT.

The chain couples TRBV28 to TRBJ1-4; D remains unclear. Trimming shortened V by 6 bases and J by 3 bases, and 14 bases separated the two germline ends. This CDR3 has 15 amino acids. Germline V gives CDR1 MDHEN, CDR2 SYDVKM. CDR3 loop: CASRLGSGSNEKLFF. The CDR3, as DNA: TGTGCCAGCAGGCTCGGTTCGGGATCTAATGAAAAACTGTTTTTT.

This clone was counted a single time. The genes are TRBV21-1 and TRBJ1-2; whether TRBD1, the table's D call, matches the DNA was not checked. TRBV21-1 is a known pseudogene. The CDR3 extends over 16 amino acids. The CDR3 loop is CASSRPSGTGNYGYTF. In nucleotides, the CDR3 is TGTGCCAGCAGCAGGCCATCCGGGACAGGGAACTATGGCTACACCTTC.

J is TRBJ2-7 and V is TRBV11-3; 7 bases are shared with TRBD1. The CDR3 loop spans 14 amino acids. V was pared by 4 bases and J by 3 bases, with 6 bases of the junction left unmatched. CDR1 and CDR2 from the germline V gene are SGHNT and YENEEA. CDR3 DNA sequence: TGTGCCAGCAGCTCGACCGGGACAGACTACGAGCAGTACTTC. It encodes CASSSTGTDYEQYF.

This chain connects TRBV19 to TRBJ1-2; 7 bases line up with TRBD1. With V trimmed by 3 bases and J by 1 base, 5 bases remained unmatched. The CDR3 is 15 residues long. Germline V lookup: CDR1 LNHDA, CDR2 SQIVND (reference sequence). The CDR3 spells CASSIDRALNYGYTF. The CDR3 nucleotides are TGTGCCAGTAGTATCGACAGGGCTCTTAACTATGGCTACACCTTC.

This CDR3 is CASSTYRPGTGVDEQYF. In DNA form, the CDR3 reads TGTGCCAGCAGCACCTACCGCCCCGGGACAGGGGTCGACGAGCAGTACTTC. The rearrangement uses TRBV7-8 and TRBJ2-7; 10 bases align to TRBD1. The CDR3 consists of 17 residues. The junction had 15 bases not matched to a gene; V was cut back by 5 bases and J by 5 bases. Germline assignment: CDR1 SGHVS and CDR2 FQNEAQ.

The V gene is TRBV2, the J gene TRBJ1-2; the match to TRBD1 covers 9 bases. J gave up 4 bases and V 6 bases, and 3 bases lay outside the gene matches. The CDR3 runs 13 residues. Looked up from germline, CDR1 is SNHLY and CDR2 is FYNNEI. The CDR3 sequence: CASSGTGIYGYTF. Here the CDR3 DNA reads TGTGCCAGCAGCGGGACAGGGATCTATGGCTACACCTTC.

The chain recombines TRBV9 with TRBJ2-3, with 14 bases fitting TRBD2. CDR3 length: 18 residues. With 0 bases clipped from V and 4 bases from J, the junction kept 7 bases outside the gene matches. Germline assignment: CDR1 SGDLS and CDR2 YYNGEE. The CDR3 region is CASSVATSGGVAADTQYF. CDR3 DNA sequence: TGTGCCAGCAGCGTAGCGACTAGCGGGGGGGTTGCGGCAGATACGCAGTATTTT.

The J gene is TRBJ1-2, the V gene TRBV5-5; possibly TRBD1 for D (5 bases). In germline, CDR1 is SGHKS, CDR2 YYEKEE (reference sequence). Deletions cut 5 bases from V and 1 base from J, with 18 bases between. The CDR3 consists of 16 residues. This CDR3 reads CASSPRANDFNYGYTF. CDR3 DNA sequence: TGTGCCAGCAGTCCCAGGGCCAACGATTTTAACTATGGCTACACCTTC.